A selection of T cell receptor beta chains follows, all from one sample in a study of a mutant IDH1 vaccine in newly diagnosed glioma. This table comes from immunoSEQ multiplex PCR, and its TCRdb copy is limited to in-frame clones, with some not included. Here the sample spans about 84,000 clones, about 81% being singletons. No antigens are known for them. The input for sequencing was PBMCs, taken from a glioma patient whose treatment included an IDH1 peptide vaccine. The receptors shown here come from a man aged 35-49 years with glioma. Each CDR3 is given without its conserved first and last residue.

14 | TRBV12-2 | ASRPTTGGRYNEQF
14 | TRBV5-6 | ASSFGALGGDYGYT
13 | TRBV19 | ASSFGTSGSDEQF
10 | TRBV7-2 | ASSPGGDEQF
11 | TRBV5-6 | ASIPKGTDTQY
13 | TRBV19 | ASSIVVGGYTEAF
12 | TRBV6-1 | ASSDRDRVYEQY
13 | TRBV18 | ASSPRTGENTEAF
12 | TRBV6-5 | ASSYTGADTEAF
13 | TRBV11-2 | ASSLGGGRVYEQY
11 | TRBV15 | ATSIDRGFEQY
15 | TRBV5-1 | ASSSGSVRLSNTEAF
13 | TRBV4-3 | ASSQDWGRNQPQH
9 | TRBV20-1 | SARDPPEQY
13 | TRBV7-2 | ASSPSTTVPYGYT
12 | TRBV9 | ASSVDGEPYEQY
13 | TRBV4-3 | ASSQEWTGEWEQY
14 | TRBV19 | ASSILPVANTGELF
13 | TRBV4-3 | ASSQEGGLTDTQY
12 | TRBV19 | ASKGGTHTGELF
12 | TRBV5-4 | ASSFPSGANVLT
12 | TRBV7-8 | ASSLDARYNEQF
11 | TRBV7-9 | ASSSGLDYEQY
12 | TRBV21-1 | ASRGRGPGNTIY
13 | TRBV11-2 | ASSLAWAGQETQY
14 | TRBV6-6 | ASSGTSGGRSYEQY
14 | TRBV7-9 | ASSLARIVSTDTQY
13 | TRBV7-8 | ASSLVQGTGYGYT
13 | TRBV2 | ASSEDRGPTDTQY
9 | TRBV14 | ASSLGETQY
13 | TRBV5-1 | ASSNRDSRTDTQY
12 | TRBV5-1 | ASSETLGQETQY
12 | TRBV18 | ASSLDRALYEQY
14 | TRBV4-3 | ASSRGPPLAKNIQY
13 | TRBV6-6 | ASSYPVGGMETQY
13 | TRBV19 | ASSMGGTSLYEQY
13 | TRBV15 | ATSRGKRDSYEQY
13 | TRBV2 | ASSSPGQNIYEQY
12 | TRBV19 | ASSPPGQKVGYT
12 | TRBV11-2 | ASSLVSGTYEQY
15 | TRBV7-8 | ASIEKWGGITSYEQY